Listed below are T cell receptor beta chains from one sample, sequenced in a study of CD8 T cells in ankylosing spondylitis. Each CDR3 protein gets one entry after TCRdb re-called the 5' RACE reads with MiXCR. The sample has roughly 30,000 distinct CDR3 sequences; around 5% are singletons. The sequenced sample was blood, either unsorted or a sorted T cell fraction (not recorded which). The receptor source for this set is a female donor with ankylosing spondylitis or in good health (not recorded which). CDR3s include the opening cysteine and the closing phenylalanine or tryptophan. Each record gives: CDR3 DNA, CDR3 protein, V gene, D gene, clone size, CDR3 length, J gene. A D gene is named only where the DNA matches it firmly. For some rows the clone size is stated as once, few or many, or as a class when expanded; others skip it.

CDR3 DNA: TGTGCCAGCAGCCACGGACTAGCGGAGACCCAAGAGACCCAGTACTTC
CDR3 protein: CASSHGLAETQETQYF
V gene: TRBV9
D gene: TRBD2
clone size: medium-sized
CDR3 length: 16
J gene: TRBJ2-5

CDR3 DNA: TGTGCCAGCAGCGTAACGGGGGTTACCTACAATGAGCAGTTCTTC
CDR3 protein: CASSVTGVTYNEQFF
V gene: TRBV9
D gene: .
clone size: many
CDR3 length: 15
J gene: TRBJ2-1

CDR3 DNA: TGTGCCAGCAGCGTATTTGTTAGCGGGGGTTGGCAGTACTTC
CDR3 protein: CASSVFVSGGWQYF
V gene: TRBV9
D gene: TRBD2
clone size: few
CDR3 length: 14
J gene: TRBJ2-7

CDR3 DNA: TGTGCCAGCAGCGTATATAGCGGGGGGCAAGAGACCCAGTACTTC
CDR3 protein: CASSVYSGGQETQYF
V gene: TRBV9
D gene: TRBD2
clone size: medium-sized
CDR3 length: 15
J gene: TRBJ2-5

CDR3 DNA: TGTGCCAGCAGCGTAGTTAGCGGGGGGCTGAAGAACACCGGGGAGCTGTTTTTT
CDR3 protein: CASSVVSGGLKNTGELFF
V gene: TRBV9
D gene: TRBD2
clone size: few
CDR3 length: 18
J gene: TRBJ2-2

CDR3 DNA: TGTGCCAGCAGCGTAAGGACAGGGGACGAAAAACTGTTTTTT
CDR3 protein: CASSVRTGDEKLFF
V gene: TRBV9
D gene: TRBD1
clone size: many
CDR3 length: 14
J gene: TRBJ1-4

CDR3 DNA: TGTGCCAGCAGCCCTAGCTCCTTCTCCTACAATGAGCAGTTCTTC
CDR3 protein: CASSPSSFSYNEQFF
V gene: TRBV9
D gene: .
clone size: .
CDR3 length: 15
J gene: TRBJ2-1

CDR3 DNA: TGTGCCAGCAGCCCACGACAGACAACTAATGAAAAACTGTTTTTT
CDR3 protein: CASSPRQTTNEKLFF
V gene: TRBV9
D gene: .
clone size: .
CDR3 length: 15
J gene: TRBJ1-4

CDR3 DNA: TGTGCCAGCAGCGTAGAGTTGGGGGGGCGACTTGGTACGCAGTATTTT
CDR3 protein: CASSVELGGRLGTQYF
V gene: TRBV9
D gene: .
clone size: .
CDR3 length: 16
J gene: TRBJ2-3

CDR3 DNA: TGTGCCAGCAGCGTGGCCGACGACAGAAATCAGCCCCAGCATTTT
CDR3 protein: CASSVADDRNQPQHF
V gene: TRBV9
D gene: .
clone size: medium-sized
CDR3 length: 15
J gene: TRBJ1-5

CDR3 DNA: TGTGCCAGCAGCGTGTCTGACAGGAACACCGGGGAGCTGTTTTTT
CDR3 protein: CASSVSDRNTGELFF
V gene: TRBV9
D gene: .
clone size: many
CDR3 length: 15
J gene: TRBJ2-2

CDR3 DNA: TGTGCCAGCAGCCCCGAGGGGCGGGGGGAAGAGACCCAGTACTTC
CDR3 protein: CASSPEGRGEETQYF
V gene: TRBV9
D gene: TRBD2
clone size: many
CDR3 length: 15
J gene: TRBJ2-5

CDR3 DNA: TGTGCCAGCAGCGTCACACCGAATTCCAACACCGGGGAGCTGTTTTTT
CDR3 protein: CASSVTPNSNTGELFF
V gene: TRBV9
D gene: .
clone size: .
CDR3 length: 16
J gene: TRBJ2-2

CDR3 DNA: TGTGCCAGCAGCGCCGGACTAGACCCCGGGGAGCTGTTTTTT
CDR3 protein: CASSAGLDPGELFF
V gene: TRBV9
D gene: TRBD2
clone size: many
CDR3 length: 14
J gene: TRBJ2-2

CDR3 DNA: TGTGCCAGCAGCGCGAGGACAGGGGGCACAGATACGCAGTATTTT
CDR3 protein: CASSARTGGTDTQYF
V gene: TRBV9
D gene: TRBD1
clone size: few
CDR3 length: 15
J gene: TRBJ2-3

CDR3 DNA: TGTGCCAGCAGCCCAAGACTACTTCTCACCGGGGAGCTGTTTTTT
CDR3 protein: CASSPRLLLTGELFF
V gene: TRBV9
D gene: .
clone size: many
CDR3 length: 15
J gene: TRBJ2-2

CDR3 DNA: TGTGCCAGCAGCCCGCTGAGAGGTCAAGGTACCGGGGAGCTGTTTTTT
CDR3 protein: CASSPLRGQGTGELFF
V gene: TRBV9
D gene: .
clone size: medium-sized
CDR3 length: 16
J gene: TRBJ2-2

CDR3 DNA: TGTGCCAGCAGCGCACAGACTAGCGCCCGCGGAGATACGCAGTATTTT
CDR3 protein: CASSAQTSARGDTQYF
V gene: TRBV9
D gene: TRBD2
clone size: many
CDR3 length: 16
J gene: TRBJ2-3

CDR3 DNA: TGTGCCAGCAGCGTAGGACCCGGTATTTACCAAGAGACCCAGTACTTC
CDR3 protein: CASSVGPGIYQETQYF
V gene: TRBV9
D gene: .
clone size: many
CDR3 length: 16
J gene: TRBJ2-5

CDR3 DNA: TGTGCCAGCAGCGTAAGTATAGCGAACACTGAAGCTTTCTTT
CDR3 protein: CASSVSIANTEAFF
V gene: TRBV9
D gene: .
clone size: many
CDR3 length: 14
J gene: TRBJ1-1

CDR3 DNA: TGTGCCAGCAGCGTAGGGAGCTCCTATAATTCACCCCTCCACTTT
CDR3 protein: CASSVGSSYNSPLHF
V gene: TRBV9
D gene: .
clone size: many
CDR3 length: 15
J gene: TRBJ1-6

CDR3 DNA: TGTGCCAGCAGCGTAGAATCCGGGGTGGTACTCGGCTACACCTTC
CDR3 protein: CASSVESGVVLGYTF
V gene: TRBV9
D gene: .
clone size: few
CDR3 length: 15
J gene: TRBJ1-2

CDR3 DNA: TGTGCCAGCAGCCAAGGGGGGCTAGCGGGGGCTTACTCCTACAATGAGCAGTTCTTC
CDR3 protein: CASSQGGLAGAYSYNEQFF
V gene: TRBV9
D gene: TRBD2
clone size: many
CDR3 length: 19
J gene: TRBJ2-1

CDR3 DNA: TGTGCCAGCAGCGTAGCTAGTTATGGGGATTCACCCCTCCACTTT
CDR3 protein: CASSVASYGDSPLHF
V gene: TRBV9
D gene: .
clone size: many
CDR3 length: 15
J gene: TRBJ1-6

CDR3 DNA: TGTGCCAGCAGCGTAGGTCTCGGCACCCACCAGGGAGAGCAGTACTTC
CDR3 protein: CASSVGLGTHQGEQYF
V gene: TRBV9
D gene: .
clone size: .
CDR3 length: 16
J gene: TRBJ2-7

CDR3 DNA: TGTGCCAGCAGCGTAGAAGGGATCCAAGAGACCCAGTACTTC
CDR3 protein: CASSVEGIQETQYF
V gene: TRBV9
D gene: .
clone size: many
CDR3 length: 14
J gene: TRBJ2-5

CDR3 DNA: TGTGCCAGCAGCGTAGACCTCGCTTCTAGCACAGATACGCAGTATTTT
CDR3 protein: CASSVDLASSTDTQYF
V gene: TRBV9
D gene: .
clone size: .
CDR3 length: 16
J gene: TRBJ2-3

CDR3 DNA: TGTGCCAGCAGCCCCTCCCTTGGGTACGAGCAGTACTTC
CDR3 protein: CASSPSLGYEQYF
V gene: TRBV9
D gene: .
clone size: many
CDR3 length: 13
J gene: TRBJ2-7

CDR3 DNA: TGTGCCAGCAGCGGTCCCGGGACGGCGAACACTGAAGCTTTCTTT
CDR3 protein: CASSGPGTANTEAFF
V gene: TRBV9
D gene: .
clone size: many
CDR3 length: 15
J gene: TRBJ1-1